These 30 T cell receptor beta chains were sequenced from one sample in a study of T cells in Graves' hyperthyroidism and ophthalmopathy. Amplification targeted TCR beta CDR3 regions from RNA transcripts. The HTBI primer set drove a first-round RT-PCR of the TCR CDR3. TCRdb redid the calling of the multiplex PCR reads with MiXCR, one entry per CDR3 protein. Here the sample spans around 690,000 distinct CDR3 sequences, approximately 15% being singletons. The sample consisted of blood. The receptor source for this set is a man aged 50 or older with Graves' hyperthyroidism.

This clonotype was detected ten times or more. The chain combines TRBV27 with TRBJ2-1; TRBD2 matches at 7 bases. Germline CDR1 reads MNHEY; CDR2 reads SMNVEV (reference sequence). With 5 bases clipped from V and 4 bases from J, the junction kept 11 bases outside the gene matches. The CDR3 runs to 16 residues. CDR3 in amino acids: CASSLLPSGDYNEQFF. The CDR3 DNA sequence: TGTGCCAGCAGTCTATTGCCTAGCGGAGATTACAATGAGCAGTTCTTC.

This clonotype was found many times. V and J are TRBV27 and TRBJ2-3, with a possible D match to TRBD2 (5 bases). The V gene lost 5 bases and the J gene lost 2 bases, with 14 bases spanning the gap. The CDR3 contains 15 residues. Germline CDR1 is MNHEY and CDR2 is SMNVEV (reference sequence). The CDR3 DNA reads TGTGCCAGCAGTCCTGTGGAGGTGCTCACAGATACGCAGTATTTT. Protein: CASSPVEVLTDTQYF.

A few counts support this clonotype. J is TRBJ2-1 and V is TRBV7-9; 12 bases align to TRBD2. Germline assignment: CDR1 SEHNR and CDR2 FQNEAQ (reference sequence). The J segment lost 7 bases and the V segment lost 5 bases, leaving 15 bases of the junction unmatched. The CDR3 is 18 amino acids. The CDR3 bases are TGTGCCAGCAGCCCAGAGGGCGCTAGCGGGAGGGTGGATAATGAGCAGTTCTTC. The encoded protein is CASSPEGASGRVDNEQFF.

V usage is TRBV30 and J usage is TRBJ2-4; perhaps TRBD1 as D (5 bases). The CDR3 has 17 amino acids. Germline CDR1 GTSNPN, CDR2 SVGIG (reference sequence). Between the trimmed V and J ends, which lost 0 bases and 6 bases, there was a span of 21 bases. This CDR3 is CAWSVTGIRDNANIQYF. The DNA for the CDR3 is TGTGCCTGGAGTGTTACAGGTATAAGAGACAATGCAAACATTCAGTACTTC.

This clonotype was found a few times. This chain joins TRBV7-2 and TRBJ1-5; D is perhaps TRBD1 (5 bases). Germline CDR1 and CDR2: SGHTA and FQGNSA. The CDR3 covers 15 residues. Trimming removed 4 bases from V and 11 bases from J, with 21 bases in between. CDR3 coding DNA: TGTGCCAGCAGCTCCCAGGGCCCGGGGAGGGAGGCCCAGCATTTT. Residues: CASSSQGPGREAQHF.

This clonotype has just one count. The chain uses TRBV4-3 and TRBJ2-3, with a weak D call TRBD2 (5 bases). Germline V gene sequence: CDR1 LGHNA, CDR2 YSLEER. CDR3 size: 16 residues. Deletions cut 0 bases from V and 3 bases from J, with 13 bases between. CDR3 sequence (DNA): TGCGCCAGCAGCCAAGAAATGGGCCTAGCTACAGATACGCAGTATTTT. Translating gives CASSQEMGLATDTQYF.

This clonotype was seen repeatedly, ten times or more. V is TRBV2 and J is TRBJ2-2, with 7 bases aligning to TRBD1. Germline V gene sequence: CDR1 SNHLY, CDR2 FYNNEI. The CDR3 is made up of 14 amino acids. Trimming took 2 bases from V and 7 from J; bases not matched to a gene: 4. The CDR3 loop is CASSELTGSGELFF. CDR3 nucleotide sequence: TGTGCCAGCAGTGAACTGACAGGGAGCGGGGAGCTGTTTTTT.

This chain links TRBV20-1 with TRBJ1-1; TRBD1 might be the D (6 bases). Trimming stripped 1 base from V and 4 bases from J, with 16 bases between. CDR1 is DFQATT and CDR2 is SNEGSKA in the germline V gene (reference sequence). The CDR3 totals 15 residues. CDR3 sequence (DNA): TGCAGTGCTAGAGTCCCCGGGCAGGGGCCCACTGAAGCTTTCTTT. Translating it yields CSARVPGQGPTEAFF.

This chain links TRBV20-1 with TRBJ1-1, with 9 positions matching TRBD1. V shed 5 bases and J 0 bases; nucleotides not matched to a gene: 7. Germline V CDR1 and CDR2: DFQATT, SNEGSKA (reference sequence). The CDR3 spans 15 residues. Here the CDR3 DNA reads TGCAGTGCTGAGGACAGGGGCAAATTGAACACTGAAGCTTTCTTT. Its translation: CSAEDRGKLNTEAFF.

This clonotype was counted once. The rearrangement uses TRBV29-1 and TRBJ1-2; no reliable D call. Germline-derived CDR1 and CDR2 are SQVTM and ANQGSEA. CDR3 length: 13 amino acids. The V and J ends lost 3 bases and 0 bases respectively, with 8 bases between them. CDR3 nucleotides: TGCAGCGTTGAGTGGGCAGCTAACTATGGCTACACCTTC. This translates into CSVEWAANYGYTF.

This clonotype occurred a few times. This likely comes from a read error, as the CDR3 has no conserved phenylalanine or tryptophan at its end. J is TRBJ2-5 and V is TRBV27; D uncertain. The CDR3 length is 13 residues. Germline V CDR1 and CDR2: MNHEY, SMNVEV (reference sequence). Trimming took off 4 bases at V and 3 bases at J, with 9 bases between the two ends. CDR3: CASSSWDKETQYL. For the CDR3, the DNA is TGTGCCAGCAGTTCCTGGGATAAAGAGACCCAGTACCTC.

The sample holds many counts of this clonotype. This chain links TRBV28 with TRBJ2-5; D is ambiguous. Trimming removed 1 base from V and 4 bases from J, with 7 bases in between. CDR3 size: 13 residues. CDR1 and CDR2 from the germline V gene are MDHEN and SYDVKM. CDR3 protein: CASSLYSPETQYF. The CDR3 DNA sequence: TGTGCCAGCAGTTTATACTCCCCAGAGACCCAGTACTTC.

This CDR3 reads CASSLGAVDYQPQHF. In DNA form, the CDR3 reads TGTGCCAGCAGCTTAGGTGCCGTGGATTATCAGCCCCAGCATTTT. V is TRBV7-9 and J is TRBJ1-5, with D uncertain. Per the germline V gene, CDR1 is SEHNR and CDR2 is FQNEAQ (reference sequence). The ends were cut back, 1 base at V and 5 bases at J, with 12 bases in the middle. This CDR3 is 15 amino acids long.

This clonotype appeared once. The CDR3 does not end in the conserved phenylalanine or tryptophan, so this is likely a read error. The rearrangement joins TRBV19 to TRBJ1-2; D is uncertain. V lost 5 bases and J 8 bases, leaving 12 bases between the germline ends. CDR3 length: 12 amino acids. The germline V gene has CDR1 LNHDA and CDR2 SQIVND (reference sequence). The CDR3 DNA reads as TGTGCCAGTAGTCTCCTCCGGGGAGGCTACACCGTC. Translating gives CASSLLRGGYTV.

The J gene is TRBJ1-5, the V gene TRBV19; D remains unclear. The germline CDR1 and CDR2 sequences are LNHDA and SQIVND (reference sequence). The CDR3 extends over 16 amino acids. Trimming shortened V by 4 bases and J by 0 bases, and 13 bases separated the two germline ends. This CDR3 reads CASSTYDGYSNQPQHF. The CDR3 nucleotides read TGTGCCAGTAGTACCTACGACGGTTATAGCAATCAGCCCCAGCATTTT. The whole variable domain, filled in from reference TRBV19 and TRBJ1-5, reads DGGITQSPKYLFRKEGQNVTLSCEQNLNHDAMYWYRQDPGQGLRLIYYSQIVNDFQKGDIAEGYSVSREKKESFPLTVTSAQKNPTAFYLCASSTYDGYSNQPQHFGDGTRLSIL.

V and J are TRBV5-1 and TRBJ2-2, with unresolved D. CDR1 SGHRS and CDR2 YFSETQ come from the germline V gene. The CDR3 has 15 residues. The V end lost 4 bases, the J end lost 5 bases, and 15 bases lay between the germline ends. The CDR3 DNA reads TGCGCCAGCAGCGCACTTAACGAGAGGACCGGGGAGCTGTTTTTT. It codes for CASSALNERTGELFF.

This clonotype was seen at least ten times. The chain carries TRBV12-3 or TRBV12-4 and TRBJ2-6; D may match TRBD1 or TRBD2 (7 bases each). Trimming removed 6 bases at V and 2 bases at J, with 17 bases between. This CDR3 region has 17 residues. For the CDR3, the DNA is TGTGCCAGCAGCTCCAGGGGGAGGGCGCCTGGGGCCAACGTCCTGACTTTC. Translation: CASSSRGRAPGANVLTF.

This clonotype was seen at least ten times. The J gene is TRBJ1-1, the V gene TRBV12-5, with 9 positions matching TRBD1. Looked up from germline, CDR1 is LGHNT and CDR2 is FRNRAP. The CDR3 consists of 15 residues. Trimming cost V 1 base and J 5 bases; bases outside gene matches: 5. The CDR3 DNA follows: TGTGCTAGTGGTTTGGGAGGACAGGGGATGACTGAAGCTTTCTTT. As protein: CASGLGGQGMTEAFF.

This clonotype was recorded at least ten times. The genes are TRBV28 and TRBJ1-2; D is ambiguous. This CDR3 region has 12 residues. The V and J ends lost 3 bases and 3 bases respectively, with 5 bases between them. The germline V gene encodes CDR1 MDHEN and CDR2 SYDVKM. Here the CDR3 DNA reads TGTGCCAGCAGTTTCACAGACTATGGCTACACCTTC. It specifies CASSFTDYGYTF.

J is TRBJ1-1 and V is TRBV6-2 or TRBV6-3; 11 bases are shared with TRBD1. Per the germline V gene, CDR1 is MNHEY and CDR2 is SVGEGT. CDR3 size: 16 residues. V gave up 5 bases and J gave up 5 bases; unmatched junction bases: 10. The CDR3 spells CASSPLDRGQGTEAFF. The CDR3, as DNA: TGTGCCAGCAGTCCCTTGGACAGGGGGCAGGGTACTGAAGCTTTCTTT.

At least ten counts were recorded for this clonotype. The V and J genes are TRBV2 and TRBJ2-1; D is ambiguous. Trimming took 2 bases from V and 2 from J, leaving 13 bases between them. The V gene's germline CDR1 is SNHLY and CDR2 FYNNEI. The CDR3 totals 16 residues. The CDR3 here is CASSERTNRAYNEQFF. The CDR3 DNA follows: TGTGCCAGCAGTGAAAGAACAAATCGCGCCTACAATGAGCAGTTCTTC.

This clonotype was seen once. Given the absence of the conserved phenylalanine or tryptophan at the CDR3 end, a read error is likely. The V and J genes are TRBV24-1 and TRBJ2-7, with TRBD1 matching over 7 bases. The V gene's germline CDR1 is KGHDR and CDR2 SFDVKD. CDR3 length equals 15 residues. The chain's CDR3 is CATSELPGQTYEQYI. The CDR3 DNA reads as TGTGCCACCAGTGAGCTTCCGGGACAGACCTATGAGCAGTACATC.

The chain links TRBV7-3 to TRBJ2-2; 10 bases are a match to TRBD2. The CDR3 extends over 16 amino acids. V lost 2 bases to trimming and J lost 4 bases; unmatched junction nucleotides: 4. From germline, CDR1 is SGHTA and CDR2 FQGTGA. In DNA form, the CDR3 reads TGTGCCAGCAGCTTACTACTAGCGGGATCCACCGGGGAGCTGTTTTTT. The encoded protein is CASSLLLAGSTGELFF. The whole variable domain, remainder taken from reference TRBV7-3 and TRBJ2-2, is GAGVSQTPSNKVTEKGKYVELRCDPISGHTALYWYRQSLGQGPEFLIYFQGTGAADDSGLPNDRFFAVRPEGSVSTLKIQRTERGDSAVYLCASSLLLAGSTGELFFGEGSRLTVL.

The chain combines TRBV11-2 with TRBJ2-3; maybe TRBD2 (7 bases). V shed 5 bases and J shed 2 bases, with 20 bases lying between them. Germline-derived CDR1 and CDR2 are SGHAT and FQNNGV. CDR3 length: 17 residues. The chain's CDR3 is CASSHFGGGDVTDTQYF. Written as DNA, the CDR3 is TGTGCCAGCAGCCACTTCGGAGGGGGGGACGTCACAGATACGCAGTATTTT.

V gene TRBV3-1 combines with J gene TRBJ1-5; 7 bases line up with TRBD1. The CDR3 is 17 residues long. Germline V gene sequence: CDR1 LGHDT, CDR2 YNNKEL (reference sequence). Trimming cost V 0 bases and J 5 bases; bases outside gene matches: 10. This chain's CDR3 is CASSQDLVTGRDQPQHF. In DNA form, the CDR3 reads TGTGCCAGCAGCCAAGATCTTGTGACAGGGAGGGATCAGCCCCAGCATTTT.

The chain combines TRBV6-2 or TRBV6-3 with TRBJ2-5; TRBD2 aligns across 9 bases. J gave up 6 bases and V 6 bases, and 11 bases lay outside the gene matches. This CDR3 spans 15 amino acids. Germline CDR1 is MNHEY and CDR2 is SVGEGT. The CDR3 spells CASSDPSGIGKTQYF. DNA of the CDR3: TGTGCCAGCAGCGACCCTAGCGGGATTGGAAAGACCCAGTACTTC.

This clonotype was detected a few times. The V call is TRBV10-1, the J call TRBJ1-2; D is unclear. Germline V gene sequence: CDR1 WNHNN, CDR2 SYGVQD (reference sequence). V shed 10 bases and J shed 4 bases, with 13 bases lying between them. The CDR3 has 12 residues. CDR3 sequence: CANSRAPYGYTF. The CDR3 nucleotides are TGCGCCAACTCAAGGGCCCCCTATGGCTACACCTTC.

This clonotype has only a few counts. The genes are TRBV4-1 and TRBJ2-7; a possible D gene is TRBD1 (7 bases). Germline assignment: CDR1 MGHRA and CDR2 YSYEKL. The CDR3 extends over 19 amino acids. V lost 0 bases to trimming and J lost 2 bases, with 23 bases between them. This chain's CDR3 is CASSQEIRGVGGSTYEQYF. The CDR3 nucleotides are TGCGCCAGCAGCCAAGAAATCAGGGGGGTAGGCGGTTCCACCTACGAGCAGTACTTC.

Note on this clonotype: At one boundary the junction diverges from the germline segment, which might be a read error. The chain links TRBV11-1 to TRBJ2-2; 8 positions agree with TRBD1. The CDR3 contains 18 residues. The germline gives CDR1 SGHAT, CDR2 FQDESV (reference sequence). DNA of the CDR3: TGCGCCAGCAGCCAAGAAGGAAGGACAGGGCCGAACACCGGGGAGCTGTTTTTT. Translating gives CASSQEGRTGPNTGELFF.

The chain links TRBV3-1 to TRBJ1-3, with D perhaps matching TRBD1 (6 bases). Per germline, CDR1 LGHDT and CDR2 YNNKEL (reference sequence). The ends were cut back, 0 bases at V and 8 bases at J, with 17 bases in the middle. The CDR3 runs 16 residues. The chain's CDR3 is CASSQEDSPGLDTIYF. The CDR3, as DNA: TGTGCCAGCAGCCAAGAGGACAGCCCTGGACTGGACACCATATATTTT. Complete variable domain (other parts from reference TRBV3-1 and TRBJ1-3): DTAVSQTPKYLVTQMGNDKSIKCEQNLGHDTMYWYKQDSKKFLKIMFSYNNKELIINETVPNRFSPKSPDKAHLNLHINSLELGDSAVYFCASSQEDSPGLDTIYFGEGSWLTVV.